One and the same sample provided the 7 T cell receptor beta chains below, sequenced in a study of control samples from healthy donors and cancer patients. The table came from immunoSEQ multiplex PCR; TCRdb's copy has only in-frame clones and leaves some out. Of about 68,000 clones in the sample, 83% were seen once. The sequenced sample consisted of blood. These receptors were obtained from a man aged 55 to 70 in good health.

This rearrangement joins TRBV18 to TRBJ1-4; TRBD1 aligns across 7 bases. The CDR3 sequence is 15 residues long. V trimming: 10 bases; J trimming: 7 bases; junction bases outside the gene matches: 15. In germline, CDR1 is KGHSH, CDR2 LQKENI. In DNA, the CDR3 is TGTGCCACCACCACAAGCCGACAGGGTGGTGAAAAACTGTTTTTT. Amino acid sequence: CATTTSRQGGEKLFF.

The chain combines TRBV11-2 with TRBJ2-5; D tentatively reads TRBD1 or TRBD2 (5 bases each). V was pared by 2 bases and J by 5 bases, with 9 bases between. The CDR3 covers 13 residues. Germline V gene sequence: CDR1 SGHAT, CDR2 FQNNGV. The CDR3 here is CASSLRGVETQYF. DNA of the CDR3: TGTGCCAGCAGCTTACGGGGCGTGGAGACCCAGTACTTC.

In the case of this clone: Compared with germline, one end of the junction differs, possibly owing to a read error. This sequence joins TRBV11-2 and TRBJ2-1, with 8 bases aligning to TRBD1. Germline-derived CDR1 and CDR2 are SGHAT and FQNNGV. The CDR3 runs to 12 residues. The CDR3 coding sequence is TGTGCCAGCAGCTTGGACAGGGACCCTCCAGTCTTC. This sequence encodes CASSLDRDPPVF.

V is TRBV29-1 and J is TRBJ2-5, with D tentatively TRBD1 (5 bases). The V end lost 6 bases, the J end lost 7 bases, and 18 bases lay between the germline ends. Per germline, CDR1 SQVTM and CDR2 ANQGSEA. The CDR3 is 13 amino acids. The DNA of the CDR3 is TGCAGCGTCGCTCAGGGTAGTGTTGGGACCCAGTACTTC. Translation: CSVAQGSVGTQYF.

The V and J genes are TRBV18 and TRBJ2-1; the D is unclear. V was cut by 0 bases and J by 9 bases, with 15 bases left in between. Germline-derived CDR1 and CDR2 are KGHSH and LQKENI. The CDR3 contains 15 residues. The CDR3 nucleotides are TGTGCCAGCTCACCACCGAGTGACTCCCCTTCTGAGCAGTTCTTC. As protein: CASSPPSDSPSEQFF.

The chain employs TRBV30 and TRBJ2-7, with unresolved D. Between the trimmed V and J ends, which lost 0 bases and 7 bases, there was a span of 16 bases. The CDR3 spans 14 residues. Germline V gives CDR1 GTSNPN, CDR2 SVGIG (reference sequence). DNA of the CDR3: TGTGCCTGGAGTGTAAGTGGCATTTCGACGGAGCAGTACTTC. As protein: CAWSVSGISTEQYF.

This clone has only one observation. V is TRBV20-1 and J is TRBJ2-5; D is uncertain. The germline V gene has CDR1 DFQATT and CDR2 SNEGSKA (reference sequence). The CDR3 runs 12 residues. V lost 3 bases to trimming and J lost 2 bases, with 7 bases between them. The CDR3 nucleotides are TGCAGTGCTAGTGGTGATCAAGAGACCCAGTACTTC. Its protein product is CSASGDQETQYF.